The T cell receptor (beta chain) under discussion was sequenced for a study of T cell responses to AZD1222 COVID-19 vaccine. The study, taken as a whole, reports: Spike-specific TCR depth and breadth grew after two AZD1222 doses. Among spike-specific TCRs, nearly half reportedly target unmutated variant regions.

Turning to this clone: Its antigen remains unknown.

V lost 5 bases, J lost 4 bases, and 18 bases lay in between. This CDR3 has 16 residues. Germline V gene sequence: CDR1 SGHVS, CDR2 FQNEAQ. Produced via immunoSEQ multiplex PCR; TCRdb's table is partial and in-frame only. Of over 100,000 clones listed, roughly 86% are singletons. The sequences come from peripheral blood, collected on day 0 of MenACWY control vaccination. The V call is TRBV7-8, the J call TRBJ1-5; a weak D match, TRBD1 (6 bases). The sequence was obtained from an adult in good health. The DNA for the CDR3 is TGTGCCAGCAGCAACCCTCCGGGACACACAAATCAGCCCCAGCATTTT. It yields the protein CASSNPPGHTNQPQHF. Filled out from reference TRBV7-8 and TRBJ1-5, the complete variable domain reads GAGVSQSPRYKVAKRGQDVALRCDPISGHVSLFWYQQALGQGPEFLTYFQNEAQLDKSGLPSDRFFAERPEGSVSTLKIQRTQQEDSAVYLCASSNPPGHTNQPQHFGDGTRLSIL.